These 4 T cell receptor beta chains were sequenced from one sample in a study of CD8 T cells in ankylosing spondylitis. Each CDR3 protein is one row after TCRdb ran MiXCR on the 5' RACE reads. Seen here are 290,000 or so distinct CDR3 sequences, more than 20% observed once, and the top ten hold approximately 3.7%. The specimen was blood, either unsorted or a sorted T cell fraction (not recorded which). The receptors originated from a female donor with ankylosing spondylitis or in good health (not recorded which).

This chain's CDR3 is CASSWGTSGLAWNEQFF. For the CDR3, the DNA is TGTGCCAGCAGCTGGGGGACTAGCGGACTTGCTTGGAATGAGCAGTTCTTC. V is TRBV5-6 and J is TRBJ2-1, with TRBD2 matching over 11 bases. Trimming at V came to 3 bases and at J to 7 bases, leaving 12 bases not matched to a gene. The CDR3 totals 17 residues. Germline V lookup: CDR1 SGHDT, CDR2 YYEEEE.

This chain joins TRBV12-3 or TRBV12-4 and TRBJ2-3, with 10 bases that match TRBD2. This CDR3 comprises 15 residues. Trimming cost V 6 bases and J 2 bases; bases outside gene matches: 5. CDR3 coding DNA: TGTGCCAGCAGGGTAGCGGGAGGCTTCACAGATACGCAGTATTTT. The encoded protein is CASRVAGGFTDTQYF.

This clonotype was found many times. The chain carries TRBV29-1 and TRBJ2-7; 7 bases align to TRBD2. Trimming took 4 bases from V and 3 from J; bases not matched to a gene: 9. The germline V gene encodes CDR1 SQVTM and CDR2 ANQGSEA. The CDR3 extends over 14 amino acids. The CDR3 spells CSVGGAGPSYEQYF. DNA for the CDR3: TGCAGCGTTGGAGGAGCGGGACCGAGCTACGAGCAGTACTTC.

As concerns this clonotype: One end of the junction is discordant with germline, which a read error may explain. The rearrangement joins TRBV7-2 to TRBJ2-2; 7 bases are shared with TRBD2. This CDR3 region has 15 residues. Germline CDR1 reads SGHTA; CDR2 reads FQGNSA. The CDR3 sequence is CASSLLAAGTGKLFF. Here the CDR3 DNA reads TGTGCCAGCAGCTTACTAGCGGCGGGGACCGGGAAGCTGTTTTTT.